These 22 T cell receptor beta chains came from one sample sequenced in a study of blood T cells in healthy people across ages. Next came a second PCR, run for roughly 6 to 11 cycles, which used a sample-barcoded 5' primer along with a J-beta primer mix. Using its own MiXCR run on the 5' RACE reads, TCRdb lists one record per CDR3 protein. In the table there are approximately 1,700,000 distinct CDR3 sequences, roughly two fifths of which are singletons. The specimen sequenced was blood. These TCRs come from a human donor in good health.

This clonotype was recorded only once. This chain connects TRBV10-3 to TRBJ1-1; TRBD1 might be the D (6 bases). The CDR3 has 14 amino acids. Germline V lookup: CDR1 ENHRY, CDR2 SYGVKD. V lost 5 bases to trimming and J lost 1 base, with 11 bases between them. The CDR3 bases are TGTGCCATCAGTATGACAGGACAGAACACTGAAGCTTTCTTT. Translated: CAISMTGQNTEAFF.

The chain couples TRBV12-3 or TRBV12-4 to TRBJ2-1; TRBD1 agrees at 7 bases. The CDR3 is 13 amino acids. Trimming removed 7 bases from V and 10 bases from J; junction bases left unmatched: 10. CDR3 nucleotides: TGTGCCAGCACCAGGGACAGTACCTACGAGCAGTTCTTC. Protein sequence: CASTRDSTYEQFF.

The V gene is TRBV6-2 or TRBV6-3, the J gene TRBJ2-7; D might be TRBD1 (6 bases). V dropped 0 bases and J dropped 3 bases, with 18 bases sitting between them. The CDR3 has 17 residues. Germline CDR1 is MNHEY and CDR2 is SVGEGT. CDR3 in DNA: TGTGCCAGCAGTTACTCGAGATCAGGGGACACAATCTACGAGCAGTACTTC. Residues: CASSYSRSGDTIYEQYF.

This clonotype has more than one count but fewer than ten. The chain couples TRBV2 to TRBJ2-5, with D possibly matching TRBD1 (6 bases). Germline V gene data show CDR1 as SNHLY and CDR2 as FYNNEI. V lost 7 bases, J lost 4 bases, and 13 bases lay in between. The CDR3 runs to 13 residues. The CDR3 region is CASNRELRETQYF. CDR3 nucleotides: TGTGCCAGCAACAGGGAGTTACGAGAGACCCAGTACTTC.

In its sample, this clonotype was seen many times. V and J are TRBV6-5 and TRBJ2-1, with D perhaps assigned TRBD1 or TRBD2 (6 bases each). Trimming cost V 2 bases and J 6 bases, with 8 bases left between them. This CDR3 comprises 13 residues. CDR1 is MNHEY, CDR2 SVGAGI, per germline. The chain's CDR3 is CASSYGGGNEQFF. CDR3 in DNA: TGTGCCAGCAGTTACGGAGGGGGCAATGAGCAGTTCTTC.

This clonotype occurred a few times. The CDR3 DNA reads as TGTGCCAGCAGCTTAGGTCCCCGACGGGGCGATGGCTACACCTTC. It yields the protein CASSLGPRRGDGYTF. The chain carries TRBV7-9 and TRBJ1-2, with a possible D match to TRBD1 (5 bases). Germline assignment: CDR1 SEHNR and CDR2 FQNEAQ (reference sequence). V was shortened by 1 base and J by 6 bases, with 15 bases between the two germline ends. This CDR3 contains 15 residues. The whole variable domain, remainder taken from reference TRBV7-9 and TRBJ1-2, is DTGVSQNPRHKITKRGQNVTFRCDPISEHNRLYWYRQTLGQGPEFLTYFQNEAQLEKSRLLSDRFSAERPKGSFSTLEIQRTEQGDSAMYLCASSLGPRRGDGYTFGSGTRLTVV.

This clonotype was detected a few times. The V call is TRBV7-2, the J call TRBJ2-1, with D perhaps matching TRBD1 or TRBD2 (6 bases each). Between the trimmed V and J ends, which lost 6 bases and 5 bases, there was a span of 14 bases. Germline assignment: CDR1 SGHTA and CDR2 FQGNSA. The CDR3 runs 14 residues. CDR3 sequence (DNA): TGTGCCAGCAGGATGAGGGGGGCAAACAATGAGCAGTTCTTC. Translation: CASRMRGANNEQFF.

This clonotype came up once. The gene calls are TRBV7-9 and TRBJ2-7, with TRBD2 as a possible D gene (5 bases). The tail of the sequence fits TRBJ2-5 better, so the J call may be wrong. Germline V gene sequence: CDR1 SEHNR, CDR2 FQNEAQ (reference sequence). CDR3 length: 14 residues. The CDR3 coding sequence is TGTGCCAGCAGCTTATTGATGTCGGGGGAGACCCAGTACTTC. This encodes CASSLLMSGETQYF.

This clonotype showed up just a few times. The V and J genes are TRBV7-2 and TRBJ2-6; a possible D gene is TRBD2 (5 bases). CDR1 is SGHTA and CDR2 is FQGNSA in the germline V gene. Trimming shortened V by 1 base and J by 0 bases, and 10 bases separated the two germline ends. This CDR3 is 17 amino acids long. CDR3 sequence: CASSLGGPSSGANVLTF. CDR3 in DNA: TGTGCCAGCAGCTTAGGCGGGCCTAGCTCTGGGGCCAACGTCCTGACTTTC.

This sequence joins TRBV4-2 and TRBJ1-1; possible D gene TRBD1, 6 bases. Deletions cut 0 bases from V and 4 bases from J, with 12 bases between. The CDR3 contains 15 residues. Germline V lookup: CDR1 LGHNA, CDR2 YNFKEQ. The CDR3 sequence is CASSQEMGAGTEAFF. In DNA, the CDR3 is TGTGCCAGCAGCCAAGAGATGGGGGCTGGCACTGAAGCTTTCTTT.

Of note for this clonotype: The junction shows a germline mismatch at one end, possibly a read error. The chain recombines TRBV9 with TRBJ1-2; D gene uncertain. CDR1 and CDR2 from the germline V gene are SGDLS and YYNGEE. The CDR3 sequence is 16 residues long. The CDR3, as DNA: TGTGCCAGCAGCGTAGTGACCGCGGAGTTGAACTATGACTACACCTTC. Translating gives CASSVVTAELNYDYTF.

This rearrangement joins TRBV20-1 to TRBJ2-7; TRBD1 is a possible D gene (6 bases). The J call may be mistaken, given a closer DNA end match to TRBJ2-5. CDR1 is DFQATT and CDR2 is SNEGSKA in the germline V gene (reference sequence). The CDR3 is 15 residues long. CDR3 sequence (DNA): TGCAGTGCGGTCTCCCCCGGGACAAGAGGAGAGACCCAGTACTTC. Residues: CSAVSPGTRGETQYF.

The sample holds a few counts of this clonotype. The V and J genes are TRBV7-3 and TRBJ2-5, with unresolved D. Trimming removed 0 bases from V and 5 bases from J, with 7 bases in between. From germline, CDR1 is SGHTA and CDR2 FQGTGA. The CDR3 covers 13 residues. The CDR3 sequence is CASSLTQAETQYF. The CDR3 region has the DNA TGTGCCAGCAGCTTAACGCAAGCGGAGACCCAGTACTTC.

This CDR3 is CASSVDGGAETQYF. In nucleotides, the CDR3 is TGTGCCAGCAGCGTAGACGGGGGGGCTGAGACCCAGTACTTC. J is TRBJ2-5 and V is TRBV9, with 8 bases lining up with TRBD2. Losses at the gene ends were 0 bases for V and 5 bases for J; bases not matched to a gene: 3. The CDR3 is made up of 14 amino acids. Looked up from germline, CDR1 is SGDLS and CDR2 is YYNGEE.

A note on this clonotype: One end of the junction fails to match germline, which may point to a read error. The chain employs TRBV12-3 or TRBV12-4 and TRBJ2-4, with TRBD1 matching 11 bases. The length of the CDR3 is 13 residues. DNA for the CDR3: TGTGCCAGCAGCGGGACAGGGGGTTACGTGCAGTGCTTC. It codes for CASSGTGGYVQCF.

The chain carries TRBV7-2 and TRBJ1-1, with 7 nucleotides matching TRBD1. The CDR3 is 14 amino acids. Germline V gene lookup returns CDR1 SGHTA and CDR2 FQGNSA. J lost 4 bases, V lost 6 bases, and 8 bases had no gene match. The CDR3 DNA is TGTGCCAGCAGTCGACCGACAGGGTCCACTGAAGCTTTCTTT. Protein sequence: CASSRPTGSTEAFF.

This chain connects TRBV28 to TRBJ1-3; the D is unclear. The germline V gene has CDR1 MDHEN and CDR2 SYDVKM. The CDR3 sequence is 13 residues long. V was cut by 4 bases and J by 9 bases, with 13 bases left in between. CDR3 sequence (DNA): TGTGCCAGCAGTTCACCGGCTGAGACCACCATATATTTT. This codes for CASSSPAETTIYF. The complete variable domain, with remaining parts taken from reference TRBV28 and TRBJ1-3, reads DVKVTQSSRYLVKRTGEKVFLECVQDMDHENMFWYRQDPGLGLRLIYFSYDVKMKEKGDIPEGYSVSREKKERFSLILESASTNQTSMYLCASSSPAETTIYFGEGSWLTVV.

The CDR3 sequence is CASSPPGQGNSYGYTF. CDR3 in DNA: TGTGCCAGCAGCCCGCCTGGACAGGGCAATTCCTATGGCTACACCTTC. The chain links TRBV9 to TRBJ1-2, with 8 bases identical to TRBD1. Trimming at V came to 4 bases and at J to 4 bases, leaving 12 bases not matched to a gene. Germline V gene data show CDR1 as SGDLS and CDR2 as YYNGEE. The CDR3 loop spans 16 amino acids.

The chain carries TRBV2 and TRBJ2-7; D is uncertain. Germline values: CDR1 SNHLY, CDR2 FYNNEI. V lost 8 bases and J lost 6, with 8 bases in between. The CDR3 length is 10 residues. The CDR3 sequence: CASESIEQYF. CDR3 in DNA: TGTGCCAGCGAGAGTATCGAGCAGTACTTC.

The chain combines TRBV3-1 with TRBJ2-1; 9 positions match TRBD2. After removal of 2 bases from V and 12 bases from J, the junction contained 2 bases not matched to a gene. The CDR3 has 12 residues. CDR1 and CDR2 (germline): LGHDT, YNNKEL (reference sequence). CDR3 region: CASSQRAGGQFF. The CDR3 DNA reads TGTGCCAGCAGCCAACGAGCGGGGGGGCAGTTCTTC.

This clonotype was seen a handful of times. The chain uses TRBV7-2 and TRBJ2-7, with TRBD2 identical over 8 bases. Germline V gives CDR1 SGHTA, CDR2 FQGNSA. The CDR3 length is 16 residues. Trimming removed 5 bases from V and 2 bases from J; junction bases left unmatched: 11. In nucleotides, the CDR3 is TGTGCCAGCAGCACGGGGGGGGGCCTAGTGACCTACGAGCAGTACTTC. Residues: CASSTGGGLVTYEQYF.

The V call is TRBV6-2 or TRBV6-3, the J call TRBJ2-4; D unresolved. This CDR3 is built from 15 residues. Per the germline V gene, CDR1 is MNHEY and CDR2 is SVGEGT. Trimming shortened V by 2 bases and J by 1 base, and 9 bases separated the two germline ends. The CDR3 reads CASSYGPTAKNIQYF. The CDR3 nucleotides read TGTGCCAGCAGTTACGGACCGACGGCCAAAAACATTCAGTACTTC.